The 9 T cell receptor beta chains reported below all come from one sample, sequenced in a study of blood T cells in healthy people across ages. Using a J-beta primer mix together with a sample-barcoded 5' primer, a second PCR was run for about 6 to 12 cycles. MiXCR, applied by TCRdb to the 5' RACE reads, yields one record per CDR3 protein. The sample has approximately 1,100,000 distinct CDR3 sequences, 45% seen once; the top ten hold around 18%. Sequenced sample: blood. These receptors originate from a woman in her fifties or sixties in good health.

The chain employs TRBV28 and TRBJ2-6; D remains ambiguous. This CDR3 spans 15 amino acids. V shed 2 bases and J shed 0 bases, with 5 bases lying between them. Germline-derived CDR1 and CDR2 are MDHEN and SYDVKM. The DNA for the CDR3 is TGTGCCAGCAGTTTACAGGCCTCTGGGGCCAACGTCCTGACTTTC. As protein: CASSLQASGANVLTF.

A single count supports this clonotype. The chain links TRBV28 to TRBJ2-5, with TRBD1 as a possible D gene (6 bases). The germline V and J ends were trimmed by 5 bases and 4 bases, with 14 bases remaining between them. The CDR3 totals 14 residues. The germline gives CDR1 MDHEN, CDR2 SYDVKM. CDR3 bases: TGTGCCAGCAGTCCCCCGATGGGGGCAGAGACCCAGTACTTC. Protein product: CASSPPMGAETQYF.

The chain joins TRBV20-1 to TRBJ1-2, with unresolved D. The V gene lost 0 bases and the J gene lost 3 bases, with 14 bases spanning the gap. Germline values: CDR1 DFQATT, CDR2 SNEGSKA (reference sequence). The CDR3 length is 15 residues. The CDR3 bases are TGCAGTGCTAGAGAGGAGGTTATAAGCCACTATGGCTACACCTTC. It translates to CSAREEVISHYGYTF.

This clonotype came up a few times. The chain carries TRBV9 and TRBJ2-3; D ambiguous. The CDR3 sequence is 14 residues long. Germline V CDR1 and CDR2: SGDLS, YYNGEE. The germline V and J ends were trimmed by 3 bases and 2 bases, with 10 bases remaining between them. This CDR3 reads CASSEVQYTDTQYF. CDR3 coding DNA: TGTGCCAGCAGCGAGGTCCAATACACAGATACGCAGTATTTT.

The rearrangement links TRBV28 to TRBJ2-7; possible D gene TRBD1, 6 bases. CDR1 is MDHEN and CDR2 is SYDVKM in the germline V gene. The germline V and J ends were trimmed by 3 bases and 0 bases, with 12 bases remaining between them. The CDR3 has 15 residues. CDR3 coding DNA: TGTGCCAGCAGTTTCCAGGGGCTATACTCCTACGAGCAGTACTTC. Amino acids: CASSFQGLYSYEQYF. Using reference TRBV28 and TRBJ2-7 for the parts outside the CDR3, the full variable domain is DVKVTQSSRYLVKRTGEKVFLECVQDMDHENMFWYRQDPGLGLRLIYFSYDVKMKEKGDIPEGYSVSREKKERFSLILESASTNQTSMYLCASSFQGLYSYEQYFGPGTRLTVT.

This clonotype has at least ten counts. The V call is TRBV20-1, the J call TRBJ2-1; TRBD2 agrees at 8 bases. CDR1 and CDR2 (germline): DFQATT, SNEGSKA (reference sequence). The V gene end was trimmed by 3 bases and the J gene end by 7 bases; junction bases not matched to a gene: 14. CDR3 length: 16 amino acids. The CDR3 spells CSASPLMGLVWNEQFF. In nucleotides, the CDR3 is TGCAGTGCTAGCCCCCTCATGGGACTAGTATGGAATGAGCAGTTCTTC.

The chain employs TRBV28 and TRBJ1-2; TRBD1 matches at 9 bases. This CDR3 spans 15 amino acids. Trimming cost V 9 bases and J 7 bases; bases outside gene matches: 15. Germline loops: CDR1 MDHEN, CDR2 SYDVKM. CDR3: CASSVLGQGSCGYTF. Here the CDR3 DNA reads TGTGCCAGTAGCGTCCTAGGACAGGGGTCCTGTGGCTACACCTTC.

In its sample, this clonotype was seen many times. The V gene is TRBV28, the J gene TRBJ2-4, with D possibly being TRBD2 (5 bases). CDR3 length equals 14 residues. Germline assignment: CDR1 MDHEN and CDR2 SYDVKM. V gave up 6 bases and J gave up 0 bases, with 9 bases separating them. The CDR3 reads CASRKRLAKNIQYF. In DNA form, the CDR3 reads TGTGCCAGCAGAAAGCGGCTAGCCAAAAACATTCAGTACTTC.

The chain links TRBV28 to TRBJ2-7; perhaps TRBD2 as D (5 bases). The V end was cut by 6 bases, the J end by 4 bases, with 16 bases between. The germline V gene has CDR1 MDHEN and CDR2 SYDVKM. The CDR3 spans 14 residues. The CDR3 DNA reads as TGTGCCAGCAGGAAAAGGACTGTTCAATACGAGCAGTACTTC. Its protein is CASRKRTVQYEQYF.